The rows below give T cell receptor beta chains drawn from one sample of a study of HIV-infected patients and healthy controls. A single record per CDR3 protein comes from TCRdb applying MiXCR to the 5' RACE reads. The top ten hold 3% to 4.5% of the sample, which has almost 25,000 distinct CDR3 sequences, under 9.5% seen once. The sample was blood. Receptors were obtained from an adult in good health. Each CDR3 is given with its conserved first and last residue. A D gene is named only where the DNA matches it firmly. Not every row has a clone size; where given, it reads once, few, many or a size class.

>many|TRBV7-6|TRBJ1-1|-
TGTGCCAGCAGCCCCGGGACACCCACTGAAGCTTTCTTT
CASSPGTPTEAFF
>many|TRBV20-1|TRBJ2-4|TRBD2
TGCAGTGCTCGCGGGGGGACCAAAAACATTCAGTACTTC
CSARGGTKNIQYF
>many|TRBV30|TRBJ2-6|-
TGTGCCTGGAGTGTACGGCACTCTGGGGCCAACGTCCTGACTTTC
CAWSVRHSGANVLTF
>-|TRBV6-2/TRBV6-3|TRBJ1-5|-
TGTGCCAGCAGTTACGGGGCAGGAGCCAATCAGCCCCAGCATTTT
CASSYGAGANQPQHF
>many|TRBV6-5|TRBJ2-6|-
TGTGCCAGCAGTTACGGGGGACGGAACGTCCTGACTTTC
CASSYGGRNVLTF
>many|TRBV6-5|TRBJ2-2|-
TGTGCCAGCAGTTCTGGTTGGAACACCGGGGAGCTGTTTTTT
CASSSGWNTGELFF
>many|TRBV11-2|TRBJ1-6|-
TGTGCCAGCAGCCCGATTCGGGGGAATTCACCCCTCCACTTT
CASSPIRGNSPLHF
>few|TRBV5-1|TRBJ2-7|-
TGCGCCAGCAGCTTGGAGTGGGAGTACTACGAGCAGTACTTC
CASSLEWEYYEQYF
>many|TRBV6-5|TRBJ1-1|-
TGTGCCACCGGGGGTTTCACTGAAGCTTTCTTT
CATGGFTEAFF
>-|TRBV6-5|TRBJ1-1|-
TGTGCCAGCAGTTACTCAGGGTCCACTGAAGCTTTCTTT
CASSYSGSTEAFF